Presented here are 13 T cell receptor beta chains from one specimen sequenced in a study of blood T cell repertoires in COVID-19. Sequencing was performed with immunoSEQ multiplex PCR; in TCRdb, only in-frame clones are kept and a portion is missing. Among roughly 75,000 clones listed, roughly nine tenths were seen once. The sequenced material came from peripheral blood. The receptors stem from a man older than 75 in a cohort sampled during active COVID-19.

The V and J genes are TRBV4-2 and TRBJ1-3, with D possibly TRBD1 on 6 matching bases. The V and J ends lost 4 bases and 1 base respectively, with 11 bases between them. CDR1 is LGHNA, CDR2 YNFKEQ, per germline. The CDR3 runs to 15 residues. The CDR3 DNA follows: TGTGCCAGCAGCCCTAGCAGGGGATCTGGAAACACCATATATTTT. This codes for CASSPSRGSGNTIYF.

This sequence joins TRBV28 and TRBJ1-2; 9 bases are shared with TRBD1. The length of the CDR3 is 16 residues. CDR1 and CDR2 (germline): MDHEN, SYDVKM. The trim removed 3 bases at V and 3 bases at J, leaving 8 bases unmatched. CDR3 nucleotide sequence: TGTGCCAGCAGTTTTGAGGACAGGGGAAGGGACTATGGCTACACCTTC. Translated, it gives CASSFEDRGRDYGYTF.

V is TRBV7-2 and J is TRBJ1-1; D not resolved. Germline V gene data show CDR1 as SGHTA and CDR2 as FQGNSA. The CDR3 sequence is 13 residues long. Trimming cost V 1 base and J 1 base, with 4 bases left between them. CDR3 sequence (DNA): TGTGCCAGCAGCTTAGGGAGGAACACTGAAGCTTTCTTT. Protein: CASSLGRNTEAFF.

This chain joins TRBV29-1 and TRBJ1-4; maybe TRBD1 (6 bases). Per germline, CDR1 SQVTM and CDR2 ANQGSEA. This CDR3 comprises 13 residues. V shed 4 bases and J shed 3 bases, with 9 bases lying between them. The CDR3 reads CSVGGGPNEKLFF. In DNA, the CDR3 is TGCAGCGTTGGGGGGGGGCCTAATGAAAAACTGTTTTTT.

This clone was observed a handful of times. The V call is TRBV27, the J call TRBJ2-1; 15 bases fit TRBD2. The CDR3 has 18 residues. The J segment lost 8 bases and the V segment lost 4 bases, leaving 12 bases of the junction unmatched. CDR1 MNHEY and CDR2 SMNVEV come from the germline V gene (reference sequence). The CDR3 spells CASSSGLAGGPSLHEQFF. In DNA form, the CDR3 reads TGTGCCAGCAGTTCCGGACTAGCGGGGGGGCCGAGTCTCCATGAGCAGTTCTTC.

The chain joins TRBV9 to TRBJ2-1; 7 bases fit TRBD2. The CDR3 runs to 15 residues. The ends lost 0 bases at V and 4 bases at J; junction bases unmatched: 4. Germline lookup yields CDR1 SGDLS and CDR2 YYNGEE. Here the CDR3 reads CASSVVAGGYNEQFF. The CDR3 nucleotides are TGTGCCAGCAGCGTAGTAGCGGGCGGTTACAATGAGCAGTTCTTC.

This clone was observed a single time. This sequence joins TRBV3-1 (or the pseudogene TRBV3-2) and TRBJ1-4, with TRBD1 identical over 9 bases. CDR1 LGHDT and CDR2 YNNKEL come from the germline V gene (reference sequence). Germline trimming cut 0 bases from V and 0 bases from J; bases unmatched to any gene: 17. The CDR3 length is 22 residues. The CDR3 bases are TGTGCCAGCAGCCAAGAAGCTGCCGGGACAGGGTATCCCCACACAACTAATGAAAAACTGTTTTTT. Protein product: CASSQEAAGTGYPHTTNEKLFF.

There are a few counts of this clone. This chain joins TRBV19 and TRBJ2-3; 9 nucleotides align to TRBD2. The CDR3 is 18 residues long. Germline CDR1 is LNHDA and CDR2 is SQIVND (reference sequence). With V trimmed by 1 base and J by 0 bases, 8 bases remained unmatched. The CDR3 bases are TGTGCCAGTAGTATAGCTAGCGGGGCCCAAACTAGCACAGATACGCAGTATTTT. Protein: CASSIASGAQTSTDTQYF.

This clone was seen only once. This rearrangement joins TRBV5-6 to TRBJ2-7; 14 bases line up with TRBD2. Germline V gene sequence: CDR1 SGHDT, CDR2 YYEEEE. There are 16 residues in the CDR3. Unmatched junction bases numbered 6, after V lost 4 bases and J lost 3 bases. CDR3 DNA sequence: TGTGCCAGCAGCCAAGGACTAGCGGGGGGAATCTACGAGCAGTACTTC. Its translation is CASSQGLAGGIYEQYF.

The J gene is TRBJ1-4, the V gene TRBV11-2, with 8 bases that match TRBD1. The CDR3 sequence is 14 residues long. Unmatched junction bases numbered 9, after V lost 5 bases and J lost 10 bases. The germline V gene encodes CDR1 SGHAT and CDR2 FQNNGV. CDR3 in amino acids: CASSPDRGVGKLFF. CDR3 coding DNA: TGTGCCAGCAGCCCCGACAGGGGTGTGGGAAAACTGTTTTTT.

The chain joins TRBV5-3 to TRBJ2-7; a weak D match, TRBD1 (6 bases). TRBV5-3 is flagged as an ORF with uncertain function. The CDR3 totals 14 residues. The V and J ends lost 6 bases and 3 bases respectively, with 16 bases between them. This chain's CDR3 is CARIPVRTDYEQYV. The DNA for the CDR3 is TGTGCCAGAATCCCCGTCCGGACAGACTACGAGCAGTACGTC.

CDR3 sequence reads: CASALARIGGLAGSEPSYEQYF. DNA of the CDR3: TGTGCTAGTGCCTTGGCACGGATCGGGGGACTAGCGGGTTCTGAGCCTTCCTACGAGCAGTACTTC. The chain joins TRBV12-5 to TRBJ2-7; 12 nucleotides align to TRBD2. J was trimmed by 1 base and V by 7 bases; bases with no gene match: 26. The CDR3 runs to 22 residues. Per germline, CDR1 LGHNT and CDR2 FRNRAP.

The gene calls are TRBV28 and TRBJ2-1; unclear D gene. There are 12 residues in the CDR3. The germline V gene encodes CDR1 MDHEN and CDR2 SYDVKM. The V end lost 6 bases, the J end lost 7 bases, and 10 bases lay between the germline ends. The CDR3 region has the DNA TGTGCCAGCAGCCCGCGGTTTAATGAGCAGTTCTTC. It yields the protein CASSPRFNEQFF. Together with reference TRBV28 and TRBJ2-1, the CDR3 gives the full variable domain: DVKVTQSSRYLVKRTGEKVFLECVQDMDHENMFWYRQDPGLGLRLIYFSYDVKMKEKGDIPEGYSVSREKKERFSLILESASTNQTSMYLCASSPRFNEQFFGPGTRLTVL.